The clone carrying this T cell receptor (beta chain) occurred a few times. Its target is not known. This record belongs to a study of CD8 T cells in ankylosing spondylitis. The CDR3 spans 15 residues. V was cut by 5 bases and J by 3 bases, with 14 bases left in between. Looked up from germline, CDR1 is SEHNR and CDR2 is FQNEAQ (reference sequence). TCRdb re-called the 5' RACE reads with MiXCR, one entry per CDR3 protein. Here the sample spans fewer than 650,000 distinct CDR3 sequences, roughly an eighth being singletons. Study conclusions and caveats: Within matched ankylosing spondylitis synovial fluid, disease-linked clones were reportedly significantly enriched. Disease-linked clones were found to be CD8+ and relatively rare in peripheral blood. For ankylosing spondylitis blood, a TCR beta motif of under 10 highly homologous variants appeared characteristic. Earlier work had already found some motif variants in reactive arthritis synovial fluid and blood.

The gene calls are TRBV7-9 and TRBJ2-1; maybe TRBD2 (6 bases). The specimen sequenced was blood, either unsorted or a sorted T cell fraction (not recorded which). The TCR originated in a male donor with ankylosing spondylitis. CDR3 DNA sequence: TGTGCCAGCAGCCCCCGCGGGGTAAGCTACAATGAGCAGTTCTTC. This gives the protein CASSPRGVSYNEQFF.